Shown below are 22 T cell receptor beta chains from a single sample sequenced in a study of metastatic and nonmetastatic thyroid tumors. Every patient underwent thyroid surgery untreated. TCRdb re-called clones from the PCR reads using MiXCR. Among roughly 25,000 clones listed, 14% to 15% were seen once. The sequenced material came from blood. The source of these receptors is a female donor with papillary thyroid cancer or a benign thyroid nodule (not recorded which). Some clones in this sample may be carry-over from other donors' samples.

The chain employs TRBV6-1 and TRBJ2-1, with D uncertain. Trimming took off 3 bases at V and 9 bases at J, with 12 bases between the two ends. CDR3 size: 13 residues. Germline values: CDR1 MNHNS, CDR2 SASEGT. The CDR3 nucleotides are TGTGCCAGCAGTGATAGGTCTGCTAGTGAGCAGTTCTTC. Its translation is CASSDRSASEQFF.

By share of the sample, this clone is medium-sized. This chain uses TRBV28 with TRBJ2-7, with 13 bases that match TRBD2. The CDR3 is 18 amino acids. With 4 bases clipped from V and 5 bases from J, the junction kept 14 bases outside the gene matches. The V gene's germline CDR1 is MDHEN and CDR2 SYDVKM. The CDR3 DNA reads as TGTGCCAGCAGTTCCGACAAAATGTTACTAGCGGGAGGGGACGAGCAGTACTTC. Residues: CASSSDKMLLAGGDEQYF. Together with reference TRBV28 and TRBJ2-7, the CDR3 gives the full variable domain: DVKVTQSSRYLVKRTGEKVFLECVQDMDHENMFWYRQDPGLGLRLIYFSYDVKMKEKGDIPEGYSVSREKKERFSLILESASTNQTSMYLCASSSDKMLLAGGDEQYFGPGTRLTVT.

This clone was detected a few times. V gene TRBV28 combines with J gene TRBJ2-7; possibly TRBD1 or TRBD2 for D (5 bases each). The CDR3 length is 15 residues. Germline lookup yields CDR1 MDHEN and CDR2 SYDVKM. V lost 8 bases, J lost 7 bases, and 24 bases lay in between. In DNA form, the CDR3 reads TGTGCCAGCGGCGAGCAAAGACGGGACCAGGGAGAGCAGTACTTC. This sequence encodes CASGEQRRDQGEQYF.

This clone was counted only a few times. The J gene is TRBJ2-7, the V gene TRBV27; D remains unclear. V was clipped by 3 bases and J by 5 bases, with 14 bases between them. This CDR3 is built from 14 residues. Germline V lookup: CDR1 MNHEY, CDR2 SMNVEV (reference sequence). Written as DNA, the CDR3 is TGTGCCAGCAGTTTGAGTACAGTGCCCCACGAGCAGTACTTC. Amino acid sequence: CASSLSTVPHEQYF.

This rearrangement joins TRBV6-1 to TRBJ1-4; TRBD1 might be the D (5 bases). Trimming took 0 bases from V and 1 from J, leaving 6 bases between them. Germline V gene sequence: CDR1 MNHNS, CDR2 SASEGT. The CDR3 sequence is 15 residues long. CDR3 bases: TGTGCCAGCAGTGAAGCGCAGGGAACTAATGAAAAACTGTTTTTT. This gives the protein CASSEAQGTNEKLFF.

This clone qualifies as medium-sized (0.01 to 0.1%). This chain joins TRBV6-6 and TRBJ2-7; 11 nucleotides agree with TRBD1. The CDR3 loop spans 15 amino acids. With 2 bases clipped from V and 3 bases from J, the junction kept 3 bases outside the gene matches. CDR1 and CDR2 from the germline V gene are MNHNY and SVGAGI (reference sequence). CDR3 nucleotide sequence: TGTGCCAGCAGTTACCGGGGACAGGGGGGCTACGAGCAGTACTTC. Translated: CASSYRGQGGYEQYF.

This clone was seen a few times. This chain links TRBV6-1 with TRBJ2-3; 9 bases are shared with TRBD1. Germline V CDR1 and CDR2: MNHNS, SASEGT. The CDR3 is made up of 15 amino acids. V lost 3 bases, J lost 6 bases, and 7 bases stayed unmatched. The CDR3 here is CASSEDRGVFDTQYF. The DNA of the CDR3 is TGTGCCAGCAGTGAGGACAGGGGCGTTTTTGATACGCAGTATTTT.

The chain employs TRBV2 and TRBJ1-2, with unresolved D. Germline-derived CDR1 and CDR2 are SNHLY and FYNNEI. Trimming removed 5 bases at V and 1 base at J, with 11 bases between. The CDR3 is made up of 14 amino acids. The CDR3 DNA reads TGTGCCAGCAGTCCCCTTGAGGGTAACTATGGCTACACCTTC. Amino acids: CASSPLEGNYGYTF.

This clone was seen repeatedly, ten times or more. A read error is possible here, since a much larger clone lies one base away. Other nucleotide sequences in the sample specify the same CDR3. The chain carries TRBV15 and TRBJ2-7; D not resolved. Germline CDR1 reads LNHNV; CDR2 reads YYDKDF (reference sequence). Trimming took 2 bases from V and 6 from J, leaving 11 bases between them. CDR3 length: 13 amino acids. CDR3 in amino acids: CATSRTPGREQYF. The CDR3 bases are TGTGCCACCAGCAGAACCCCGGGCCGCGAGCAGTACTTC.

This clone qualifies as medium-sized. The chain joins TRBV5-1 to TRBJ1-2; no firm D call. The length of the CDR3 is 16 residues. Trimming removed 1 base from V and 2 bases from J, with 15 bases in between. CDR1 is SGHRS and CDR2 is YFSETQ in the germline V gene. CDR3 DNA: TGCGCCAGCAGCTTGTACGAGGAGGGCCTGAACTATGGCTACACCTTC. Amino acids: CASSLYEEGLNYGYTF.

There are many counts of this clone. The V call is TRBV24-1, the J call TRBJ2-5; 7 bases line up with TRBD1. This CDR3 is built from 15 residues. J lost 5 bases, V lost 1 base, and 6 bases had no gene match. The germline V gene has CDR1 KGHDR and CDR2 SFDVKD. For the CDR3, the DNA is TGTGCCACCAGTGATTTCGGCAGGGGGAAGGAGACCCAGTACTTC. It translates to CATSDFGRGKETQYF.

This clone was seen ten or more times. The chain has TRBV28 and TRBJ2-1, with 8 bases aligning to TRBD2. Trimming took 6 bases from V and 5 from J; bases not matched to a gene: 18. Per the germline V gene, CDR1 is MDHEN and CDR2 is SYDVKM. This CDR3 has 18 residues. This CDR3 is CASSLAGRWGRWDNEQFF. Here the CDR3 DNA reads TGTGCCAGCAGCTTAGCGGGGAGGTGGGGGCGCTGGGACAATGAGCAGTTCTTC.

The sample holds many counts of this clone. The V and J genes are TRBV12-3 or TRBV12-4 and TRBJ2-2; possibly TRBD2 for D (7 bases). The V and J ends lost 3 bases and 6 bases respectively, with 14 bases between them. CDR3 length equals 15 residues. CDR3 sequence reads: CASSFLGGRAGELFF. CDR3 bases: TGTGCCAGCAGTTTCCTGGGGGGGCGGGCCGGGGAGCTGTTTTTT.

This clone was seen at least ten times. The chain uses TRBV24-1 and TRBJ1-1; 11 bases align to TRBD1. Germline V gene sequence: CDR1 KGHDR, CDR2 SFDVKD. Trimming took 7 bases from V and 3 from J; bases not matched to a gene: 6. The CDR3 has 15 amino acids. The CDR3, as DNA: TGTGCCACCAGGGGGACAGGGGGGGAATACACTGAAGCTTTCTTT. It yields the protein CATRGTGGEYTEAFF.

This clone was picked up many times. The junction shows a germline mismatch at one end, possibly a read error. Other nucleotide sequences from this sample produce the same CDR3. The CDR3 DNA follows: TGTGCCAGCAGCCTTTGGGAGAGTGAAGCTTTTTTT. It yields the protein CASSLWESEAFF. This chain joins TRBV14 and TRBJ1-1; no clear D. The CDR3 is 12 residues long. CDR1 SGHDN and CDR2 FVKESK come from the germline V gene.

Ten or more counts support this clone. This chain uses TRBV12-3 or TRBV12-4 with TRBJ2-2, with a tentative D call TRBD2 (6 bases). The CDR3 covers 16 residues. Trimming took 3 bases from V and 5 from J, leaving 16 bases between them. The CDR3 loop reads CASSFPGTLGTGELFF. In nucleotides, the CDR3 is TGTGCCAGCAGTTTCCCCGGGACTTTAGGGACCGGGGAGCTGTTTTTT.

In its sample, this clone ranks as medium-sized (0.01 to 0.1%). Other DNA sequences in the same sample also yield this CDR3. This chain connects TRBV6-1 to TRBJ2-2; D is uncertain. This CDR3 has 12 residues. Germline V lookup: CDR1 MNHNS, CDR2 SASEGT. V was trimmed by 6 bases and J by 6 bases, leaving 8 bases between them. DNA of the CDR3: TGTGCCAGCAGCCTTCAGGCCGGGGAGCTGTTTTTT. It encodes CASSLQAGELFF.

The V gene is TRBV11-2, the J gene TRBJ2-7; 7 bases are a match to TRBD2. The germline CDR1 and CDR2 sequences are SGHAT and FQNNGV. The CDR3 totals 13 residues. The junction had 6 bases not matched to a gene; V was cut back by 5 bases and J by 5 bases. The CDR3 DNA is TGTGCCAGCAGCATAGGACTAGGGGACGAGCAGTACTTC. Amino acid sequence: CASSIGLGDEQYF.

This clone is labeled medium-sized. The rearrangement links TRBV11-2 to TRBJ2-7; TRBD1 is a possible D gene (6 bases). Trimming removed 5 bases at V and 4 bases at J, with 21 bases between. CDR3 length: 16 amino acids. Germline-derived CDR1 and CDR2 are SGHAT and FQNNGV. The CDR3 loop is CASSPLRRQAPYEQYF. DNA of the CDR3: TGTGCCAGCAGCCCCCTCCGGAGACAGGCACCATACGAGCAGTACTTC.

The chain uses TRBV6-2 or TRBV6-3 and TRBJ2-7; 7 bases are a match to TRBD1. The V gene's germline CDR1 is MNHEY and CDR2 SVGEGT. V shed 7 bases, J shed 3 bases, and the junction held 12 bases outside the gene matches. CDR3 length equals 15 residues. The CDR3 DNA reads TGTGCCAGCACTATCGACGAGGGGGCTAGCTACGAGCAGTACTTC. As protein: CASTIDEGASYEQYF.

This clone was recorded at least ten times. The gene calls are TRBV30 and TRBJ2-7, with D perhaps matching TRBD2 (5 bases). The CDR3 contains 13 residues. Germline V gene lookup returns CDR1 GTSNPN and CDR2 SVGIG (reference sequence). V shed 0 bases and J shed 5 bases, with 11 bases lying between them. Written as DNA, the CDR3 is TGTGCCTGGAGTGTTGTCCTAGCCGACGAGCAGTACTTC. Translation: CAWSVVLADEQYF.

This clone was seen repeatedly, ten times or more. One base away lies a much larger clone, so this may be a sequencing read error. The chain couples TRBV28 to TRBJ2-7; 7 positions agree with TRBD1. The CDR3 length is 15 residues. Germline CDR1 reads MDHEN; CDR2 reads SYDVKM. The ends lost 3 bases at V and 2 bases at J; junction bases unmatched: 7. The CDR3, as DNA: TGTGCCAGCAGTTTGACGGACAGGAGCCCCTACGAGCAGTACTTC. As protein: CASSLTDRSPYEQYF.